This TCR beta chain was observed in a study of OX40 agonist ivuxolimab in advanced cancers. The assay was immunoSEQ multiplex PCR, and TCRdb's table has in-frame clones only and misses some. The table lists over 30,000 clones, approximately 79% of them singletons, with under 2% in the top ten. V shed 8 bases and J 3 bases; nucleotides not matched to a gene: 4. The CDR3 spans 14 residues. Germline V gene data show CDR1 as KGHSH and CDR2 as LQKENI. The TCR was taken from an adult with an advanced solid tumor such as melanoma, head and neck, liver or kidney cancer. The J gene is TRBJ2-1, the V gene TRBV18, with 10 bases that match TRBD1. This specimen consisted of CD4+ or CD8+ T cells sorted from blood, obtained in a trial of the OX40 agonist ivuxolimab. The DNA for the CDR3 is TGTGCCAGCGCCGGGACAGGGGTCTACAATGAGCAGTTCTTC. Its translation is CASAGTGVYNEQFF.